The 8 T cell receptor beta chains in this list originate from one sample, sequenced in a study of beta chain features in type 1 diabetes. Every isolated RNA sample was fully reverse transcribed, so sequencing captured expressed TCRB transcripts. Produced via immunoSEQ multiplex PCR; TCRdb's table is partial and in-frame only. The table has roughly 240,000 clones, less than 15% seen once. The specimen was naive CD4+ T cells from blood. The receptors stem from a woman between 35 and 50 years old in good health.

This chain links TRBV11-2 with TRBJ2-1; 8 nucleotides align to TRBD2. From germline, CDR1 is SGHAT and CDR2 FQNNGV. V shed 5 bases and J 4 bases; nucleotides not matched to a gene: 10. The CDR3 runs 16 residues. CDR3: CASSVGVSGVYNEQFF. For the CDR3, the DNA is TGTGCCAGCAGCGTGGGTGTTAGCGGGGTGTACAATGAGCAGTTCTTC.

This clone has more than one count but fewer than ten. The chain uses TRBV6-6 and TRBJ1-5; D is possibly TRBD1 (6 bases). V shed 0 bases and J shed 5 bases, with 11 bases lying between them. The CDR3 totals 15 residues. The V gene's germline CDR1 is MNHNY and CDR2 SVGAGI (reference sequence). Here the CDR3 reads CASSYSLQGDQPQHF. CDR3 bases: TGTGCCAGCAGTTACTCTCTACAGGGAGATCAGCCCCAGCATTTT.

This clone was detected only a few times. This chain joins TRBV11-2 and TRBJ2-7, with 7 nucleotides matching TRBD1. The junction had 6 bases not matched to a gene; V was cut back by 8 bases and J by 2 bases. This CDR3 comprises 13 residues. Germline V gene data show CDR1 as SGHAT and CDR2 as FQNNGV. The CDR3 loop is CASARGTAYEQYF. In DNA form, the CDR3 reads TGTGCCAGCGCACGAGGGACAGCCTACGAGCAGTACTTC.

This clone has only a few counts. The rearrangement uses TRBV6-6 and TRBJ2-7; D might be TRBD1 (5 bases). The CDR3 is made up of 14 amino acids. CDR1 is MNHNY, CDR2 SVGAGI, per germline (reference sequence). V shed 8 bases and J shed 2 bases, with 16 bases lying between them. CDR3 sequence reads: CASRLQDGPYEQYF. The CDR3 nucleotides read TGTGCCAGCCGTTTACAGGACGGACCCTACGAGCAGTACTTC.

V usage is TRBV29-1 and J usage is TRBJ2-1, with TRBD2 identical over 12 bases. V lost 2 bases to trimming and J lost 0 bases; unmatched junction nucleotides: 14. The V gene's germline CDR1 is SQVTM and CDR2 ANQGSEA. The CDR3 totals 20 residues. The CDR3 sequence: CSVEPTSGGTKMSSYNEQFF. CDR3 DNA sequence: TGCAGCGTTGAACCAACTAGCGGGGGGACCAAAATGAGCTCCTACAATGAGCAGTTCTTC.

This chain links TRBV2 with TRBJ2-1; 8 bases are shared with TRBD2. Germline V gene lookup returns CDR1 SNHLY and CDR2 FYNNEI. The CDR3 has 15 amino acids. V gave up 1 base and J gave up 10 bases; unmatched junction bases: 9. The CDR3: CASSEEGLGAGEQFF. CDR3 nucleotides: TGTGCCAGCAGTGAAGAGGGACTAGGCGCCGGGGAGCAGTTCTTC.

This rearrangement joins TRBV7-9 to TRBJ1-6, with D perhaps matching TRBD1 (5 bases). The CDR3 is 17 amino acids. Deletions cut 3 bases from V and 12 bases from J, with 24 bases between. CDR1 and CDR2 (germline): SEHNR, FQNEAQ (reference sequence). The chain's CDR3 is CASSLARGSLRGLPLHF. As DNA, the CDR3 is TGTGCCAGCAGCTTGGCCAGAGGTTCCTTGCGGGGGTTACCCCTCCACTTT.

This clone has just a few counts. The chain has TRBV2 and TRBJ2-7; 8 bases fit TRBD2. The CDR3 spans 15 residues. Germline V CDR1 and CDR2: SNHLY, FYNNEI. After removal of 7 bases from V and 6 bases from J, the junction contained 14 bases not matched to a gene. The CDR3 loop reads CASTATGTRIGEQYF. The CDR3 DNA follows: TGTGCCAGCACCGCGACCGGGACTAGGATCGGCGAGCAGTACTTC.